This TCR beta chain appears in the sequencing data of a study of chemoradiotherapy in HPV16-positive cancers. Sequencing used immunoSEQ multiplex PCR; TCRdb keeps in-frame clones, though not all of them. The sample contains 25,000 to 35,000 clones, roughly 84% of which appear only once. Specimen: blood, collected from a patient who underwent chemoradiotherapy. The clonotype was recovered from a human donor with HPV-associated anogenital cancer.

CDR3 DNA sequence: TGTGCCAGTAGTATCGGCGGCTTTTCAGGGCTAGCGGGGGGGCACCACGAGCAGTACTTC. Its protein product is CASSIGGFSGLAGGHHEQYF. The genes are TRBV19 and TRBJ2-7, with 12 bases aligning to TRBD2. There are 20 residues in the CDR3. V gave up 3 bases and J gave up 5 bases; unmatched junction bases: 20. Germline CDR1 LNHDA, CDR2 SQIVND (reference sequence).